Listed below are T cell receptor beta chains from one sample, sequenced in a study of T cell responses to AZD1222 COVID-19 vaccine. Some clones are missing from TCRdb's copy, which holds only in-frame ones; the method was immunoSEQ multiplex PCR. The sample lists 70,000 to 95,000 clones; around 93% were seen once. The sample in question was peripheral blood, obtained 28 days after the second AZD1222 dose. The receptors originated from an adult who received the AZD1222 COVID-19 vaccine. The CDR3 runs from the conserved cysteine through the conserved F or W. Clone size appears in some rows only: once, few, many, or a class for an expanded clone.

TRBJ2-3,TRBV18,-,CASSPQGPHMPDTQYF
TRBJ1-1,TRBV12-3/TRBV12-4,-,CASSLFNTEAFF
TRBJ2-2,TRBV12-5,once,CASGLIPGLASGELFF
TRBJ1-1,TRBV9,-,CASSVGWEMNTEAFF
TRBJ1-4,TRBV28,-,CAIWGGATNEKLFF
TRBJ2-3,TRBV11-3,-,CASSLGQPGQGYTQYF
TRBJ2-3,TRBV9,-,CASSVEAGGTDTQYF
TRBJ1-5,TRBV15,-,CATSSAWTLGPYSNQPQHF
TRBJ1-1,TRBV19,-,CASSRPGHPNTEAFF
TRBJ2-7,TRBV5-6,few,CASSWGTGGHEQYF
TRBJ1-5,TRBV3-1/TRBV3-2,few,CASSQGSNQPQHF
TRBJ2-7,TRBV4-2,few,CASSPDPGQLTYEQYF
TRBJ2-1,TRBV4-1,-,CASSQGGGQSSYNEQFF
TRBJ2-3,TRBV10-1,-,CASSEMSAQDTQYF
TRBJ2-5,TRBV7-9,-,CASSLVTGGETQYF
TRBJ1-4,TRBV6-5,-,CASSQGAGGEKLFF
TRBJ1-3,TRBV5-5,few,CASSSGGTGNTIYF
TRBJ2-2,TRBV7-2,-,CASSLGTSGRAGELFF
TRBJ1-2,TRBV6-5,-,CAGGRGTGSDTF
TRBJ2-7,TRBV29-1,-,CSVTGTGAYEQYF
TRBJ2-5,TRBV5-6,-,CASSSEFGGQETQYF
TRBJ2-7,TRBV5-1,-,CASSWGTGDREEQYF
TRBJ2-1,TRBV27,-,CASSLAGSNEQFF
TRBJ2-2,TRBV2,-,CAVPRYETANTGELFF
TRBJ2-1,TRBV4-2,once,CASSPGTEPVDEQFF
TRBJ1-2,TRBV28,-,CASTLDRYYGYTF
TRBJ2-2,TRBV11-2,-,CASSLRRPGDTGELFF
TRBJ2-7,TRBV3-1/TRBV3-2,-,CASSQTGTISYEQYF
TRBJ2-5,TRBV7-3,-,CASSRDTQETQYF
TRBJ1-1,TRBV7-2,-,CASSPGRVNTEAFF
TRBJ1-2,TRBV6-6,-,CASTYDDRAIGYTF
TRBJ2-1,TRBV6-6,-,CASTTGAYNEQFF
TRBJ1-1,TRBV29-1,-,CSVAAYAEAFF
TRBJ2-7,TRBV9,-,CASSVGGLAVDEQYF
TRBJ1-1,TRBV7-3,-,CASSRMESGAEAFF
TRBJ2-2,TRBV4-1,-,CASSQDSGQHRTGELFF
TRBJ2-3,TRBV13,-,CASSSNDRPSGTDTQYF
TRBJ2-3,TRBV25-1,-,CASSGLAEDTSTDTQYF
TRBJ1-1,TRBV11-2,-,CASSSSGMNTEAFF
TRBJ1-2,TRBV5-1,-,CASSLNDRADYGYTF